Sequencing of this T cell receptor (beta chain) was carried out in a study of T-cell reconstitution after alpha-beta-depleted transplantation in children (dated by TCRdb to 2016 to 2017). Describing the broader study: Using TCR repertoire profiling, the study quantitatively followed how T-cell immune reconstitution unfolded in children after TCRalphabeta/CD19-depleted allogeneic hematopoietic cell transplantation.

Library preparation used PCR. Sequencing was performed on an Illumina HiSeq 2500. To normalize quantification of the TCRbeta repertoire, the TCR libraries were built with molecular barcoding that relied on unique molecular identifiers. TCRdb reanalyzed the raw reads on its own, using fastp at Q25 for trimming and MiXCR for clone calling, and kept in-frame beta chains. Each record represents a unique CDR3 protein, reported with the most common genes and DNA among its rows. Counted in this sample were about 980,000 distinct CDR3 sequences; about 29% of them appeared once. In total, the top ten clones hold 28% of the sample. As regards this clonotype: Its antigen remains unidentified. Per-nucleotide qualities are absent, and no much larger clonotype sits a single base away.

General conclusions and limits of the study: The apparently early recovery of alphabetaT-cell counts about two months after transplant reportedly depended on only several hundred rapidly expanded clones that came from non-depleted graft cells. Over the following months the frequencies of hyperexpanded clones went down, and after one year T-cell counts and TCRbeta diversity were mostly credited to newly produced T cells. The high TCRbeta diversity at day 60 in some patients was ascribed to recipient T cells and intrathymic progenitors that had survived conditioning.

The label giving this sample's treatment or condition can be read as: allogeneic hematopoietic cell transplantation with graft depleted of TCRalphabeta T cells and CD19 B cells. The children who served as transplant recipients had been given grafts of TCRalphabeta/CD19-depleted allogeneic hematopoietic cells. From the cysteine through the phenylalanine, the CDR3 covers 15 amino acids. Solely the CDR3 DNA is kept, with 45 bases framed from the first base. Compared with germline, V lacks 4 bases and J lacks 10 bases; bases without a gene match: 10. The germline V gene sets CDR1 to SGHTA and CDR2 to FQGTGA.

Here the sequenced sample was PBMCs, mostly from graft donor cells, taken 360 days after TCRalphabeta/CD19-depleted stem cell transplant. The sequence joins TRBV7-3 to TRBJ2-1; 10 central nucleotides agree with TRBD2. This TCR was recovered from a boy in the first two years of life who had a stem cell transplant for SCID, so the T cells may come from the graft donor. The nucleotide sequence is given as TGTGCCAGCAGCTCGCTTAGCGGGGGGTCCACCGAGCAGTTCTTC. The encoded protein is CASSSLSGGSTEQFF.